The rows below give T cell receptor beta chains drawn from one sample of a study of OX40 agonist ivuxolimab in advanced cancers. Here immunoSEQ multiplex PCR was the method, and the copy in TCRdb shows in-frame clones only, minus some. The table includes about 82,000 clones, approximately 85% detected once. This specimen was CD4+ or CD8+ T cells sorted from blood, taken in a trial of the OX40 agonist ivuxolimab. The receptors originated from an adult with an advanced solid tumor such as melanoma, head and neck, liver or kidney cancer. Both conserved end residues are part of each CDR3. D genes are given only for firm matches. For some rows the clone size is stated as once, few or many, or as a class when expanded; others skip it.

cdr3_aa cdr3_nt d_call j_call clone_size v_call
CSVVIAALSNYGYAF TGCAGCGTTGTCATTGCAGCTCTTTCTAACTATGGCTACGCCTTC - TRBJ1-2 once TRBV29-1
CASSYSSGTQYF TGTGCCAGCAGTTACTCGAGCGGAACGCAGTATTTT - TRBJ2-3 - TRBV6-6
CASSLDRVGTYEQYF TGTGCCAGCAGTCTGGACAGGGTGGGGACCTACGAGCAGTACTTC TRBD1 TRBJ2-7 - TRBV27
CASSLLAVGEQFF TGTGCCAGCAGCTTATTGGCCGTCGGCGAGCAGTTCTTC - TRBJ2-1 - TRBV11-2
CSVAQTATDTQYF TGCAGCGTTGCCCAGACAGCCACAGATACGCAGTATTTT - TRBJ2-3 - TRBV29-1
CASSPQGGGPRSFTQYF TGTGCCAGCAGCCCCCAAGGGGGAGGGCCACGGTCGTTCACGCAGTATTTT - TRBJ2-3 - TRBV14
CSAMTRTGTSGANTGELFF TGCAGCGCAATGACCCGAACGGGGACTAGCGGGGCTAACACCGGGGAGCTGTTTTTT TRBD2 TRBJ2-2 - TRBV29-1
CASRRDSNQPQHF TGTGCCAGCAGGCGGGACAGTAATCAGCCCCAGCATTTT TRBD1 TRBJ1-5 - TRBV2
CASVPGSYNEQFF TGTGCCAGCGTTCCGGGATCATACAATGAGCAGTTCTTC - TRBJ2-1 - TRBV2
CASSSTGQGRGQPQHF TGTGCCAGCAGTTCCACGGGACAGGGGCGGGGTCAGCCCCAGCATTTT TRBD1 TRBJ1-5 - TRBV7-9
CASSQDGAGGYGYTF TGCGCCAGCAGCCAAGATGGGGCAGGGGGCTATGGCTACACCTTC TRBD1 TRBJ1-2 - TRBV4-1